This T cell receptor beta chain was obtained from a study of shared clonotypes between healthy human individuals. Study-level information: Per-donor plates numbered three CD4 naive, three CD4 memory, two CD8 naive and one CD8 memory. Study-wide points: Richness estimates generally favored naive over memory subsets. Relative to their counterparts shared across all four donors, non-shared clonotypes exhibited diminished generation probabilities.

This CDR3 has 15 residues. The junction had 7 bases not matched to a gene; V was cut back by 7 bases and J by 4 bases. Germline CDR1 reads MDHEN; CDR2 reads SYDVKM. Using immunoSEQ multiplex PCR, the repertoire was profiled, and TCRdb retains in-frame clones only, with some absent. The sample contains some 1,400,000 clones, 95% to 97% of which appear only once. Remarks on this clone: Its antigen is unknown.

The rearrangement links TRBV28 to TRBJ2-3, with 11 bases identical to TRBD2. The specimen was naive CD4+ T cells sorted from blood. The subset denotes: CD45RA+ positively selected. The receptor comes from a young man in good health. The CDR3 loop is CASNVLAGAPDTQYF. The CDR3 region has the DNA TGTGCCAGCAACGTACTAGCGGGAGCCCCAGATACGCAGTATTTT. The variable domain in full, with the rest retrieved from reference TRBV28 and TRBJ2-3, is DVKVTQSSRYLVKRTGEKVFLECVQDMDHENMFWYRQDPGLGLRLIYFSYDVKMKEKGDIPEGYSVSREKKERFSLILESASTNQTSMYLCASNVLAGAPDTQYFGPGTRLTVL.